The rows below give T cell receptor beta chains drawn from one sample of a study of shared clonotypes between healthy human individuals. Profiling relied on immunoSEQ multiplex PCR, and the TCRdb table lists in-frame clones only, not all of them. The table records 1.4 million to 1.5 million clones, over 95% of them present only once. Material for sequencing was naive CD4+ T cells sorted from blood. These receptors were taken from a man in his thirties or forties in good health. Both conserved end residues are part of each CDR3. The order of the fields is J gene, V gene, D gene, clone size, CDR3 DNA, CDR3 protein. D genes are given only for firm matches. Clone size is given for some rows only: seen once, a few or many times, or a class if the clone is expanded.

TRBJ2-5 TRBV7-2 TRBD1 - TGTGCCAGCAGCCAGAGACAGGGTGCAGAGACCCAGTACTTC CASSQRQGAETQYF
TRBJ1-1 TRBV5-5 TRBD1 - TGTGCCAGCAGCTTCAGGGGGCCAGGCACTGAAGCTTTCTTT CASSFRGPGTEAFF
TRBJ1-1 TRBV5-6 - - TGTGCCAGCAGCTCTAACAAAAGGAACACTGAAGCTTTCTTT CASSSNKRNTEAFF
TRBJ2-1 TRBV5-1 TRBD1 - TGCGCCAGCAGCTTGTTTGGGACAGGGGGCGTTGAGCAGTTCTTC CASSLFGTGGVEQFF
TRBJ2-2 TRBV29-1 TRBD1 - TGCAGCGTCTTTGGACAGGGAAACACCGGGGAGCTGTTTTTT CSVFGQGNTGELFF
TRBJ2-3 TRBV5-1 - few TGCGCCAGCAGCCGGTCGGGGGAAGCAGATACGCAGTATTTT CASSRSGEADTQYF
TRBJ1-1 TRBV7-9 - - TGTGCCAGCAGCTTGACAGAGAACACTGAAGCTTTCTTT CASSLTENTEAFF
TRBJ2-1 TRBV21-1 - - TGTGCCAGCAGAAAAGGACTAGCGGACTCCTACAATGAGCAGTTCTTC CASRKGLADSYNEQFF
TRBJ2-5 TRBV5-1 - - TGCGCCAGCAGCTTGTACGCCTACCAAGAGACCCAGTACTTC CASSLYAYQETQYF
TRBJ2-1 TRBV28 - - TGTGCCAGCAGGTCGGTCTACAATGAGCAGTTCTTC CASRSVYNEQFF
TRBJ2-2 TRBV30 - - TGTGCCTGGAGTGCCGTGGACAGTATCGCCGGGGAGCTGTTTTTT CAWSAVDSIAGELFF
TRBJ2-5 TRBV5-1 - - TGCGCCAGCAGCTTGGAAGGCTTCGGGGAGACCCAGTACTTC CASSLEGFGETQYF
TRBJ1-2 TRBV29-1 - - TGCAGCGTCGCCCCTAGACAGACTAATGGCTACACCTTC CSVAPRQTNGYTF
TRBJ2-5 TRBV6-6 - - TGTGCCAGCAGTTCAACGACATCCTCGGAGACCCAGTACTTC CASSSTTSSETQYF
TRBJ2-2 TRBV5-1 - - TGCGCCAGCAGCTTGCCCCAGGACAACACCGGGGAGCTGTTTTTT CASSLPQDNTGELFF
TRBJ1-1 TRBV4-2 - - TGTGCCAGCAGCCAAGATCTGGGGCAGGGCGGCACTGAAGCTTTCTTT CASSQDLGQGGTEAFF
TRBJ2-3 TRBV4-2 - - TGTGCCAGCAGCCTCCCTCGGGGCGGGGATCCAGATACGCAGTATTTT CASSLPRGGDPDTQYF
TRBJ2-5 TRBV28 - - TGTGCCAGCAGTTTTCCGGGACCGAACCAAGAGACCCAGTACTTC CASSFPGPNQETQYF
TRBJ2-7 TRBV28 - - TGTGCCAGCAGTTTACTCGGGGCTGGGGAGTACGAGCAGTACTTC CASSLLGAGEYEQYF
TRBJ2-3 TRBV5-1 - - TGCGCCAGCAGCTTGGGATCTACTAGGGGCGCAGATACGCAGTATTTT CASSLGSTRGADTQYF
TRBJ2-6 TRBV14 - - TGTGCCAGCAGCGCACGACCGGGACAACCCTTTTCTGGGGCCAACGTCCTGACTTTC CASSARPGQPFSGANVLTF
TRBJ2-7 TRBV19 TRBD2 - TGTGCCAGTAGTCGAGCGGGGTCGGGCTACGAGCAGTACTTC CASSRAGSGYEQYF
TRBJ2-1 TRBV29-1 TRBD2 - TGCAGCGCTGCTAGCGGGTCGCTTGAGCAGTTCTTC CSAASGSLEQFF
TRBJ2-1 TRBV11-2 TRBD2 - TGTGCCAGCAGCCCGAGCGGGAGGTGGCAGTTCTTC CASSPSGRWQFF
TRBJ2-7 TRBV5-4 - - TGTGCCAGCAGCTTATACGCAGGGTCAGGCGAGCAGTACTTC CASSLYAGSGEQYF
TRBJ2-3 TRBV27 TRBD2 - TGTGCCAGCAGTTTATCGAGAACTAGCGGGGGGACAGATACGCAGTATTTT CASSLSRTSGGTDTQYF
TRBJ1-5 TRBV27 TRBD1 - TGTGCCAGCAGTTTATCTAGGGGTCTTGTTGGGATTTCGGGACAGTTACACAATCAGCCCCAGCATTTT CASSLSRGLVGISGQLHNQPQHF
TRBJ2-7 TRBV7-6 TRBD2 - TGTGCCAGCAGCCCGACGACTAGCGGGTATAGGGGCTACGAGCAGTACTTC CASSPTTSGYRGYEQYF
TRBJ1-3 TRBV9 - - TGTGCCAGCAGCGTAATGGGTCCTCACTCTGGAAACACCATATATTTT CASSVMGPHSGNTIYF
TRBJ1-1 TRBV18 - - TGTGCCAGCTCACCACGAGATGGGGGGCTGGGAACTGAAGCTTTCTTT CASSPRDGGLGTEAFF
TRBJ2-4 TRBV18 TRBD1 - TGTGCCAGCTCACCGGCGACAGGGAGTGCCAAAAACATTCAGTACTTC CASSPATGSAKNIQYF
TRBJ2-1 TRBV18 - - TGTGCCAGCTCACCACTCGGTTCCTCCTACAATGAGCAGTTCTTC CASSPLGSSYNEQFF
TRBJ1-1 TRBV5-1 TRBD1 once TGCGCCAGCAGCGAGGCCAGGGGGACTGAAGCTTTCTTT CASSEARGTEAFF
TRBJ2-7 TRBV10-2 TRBD2 - TGCGCCAGCGGAGCGACTAGCGGCTACGAGCAGTACTTC CASGATSGYEQYF
TRBJ1-5 TRBV7-8 - - TGTGCCAGCAGCTTAGCCCTAACGTTGAATAGCAATCAGCCCCAGCATTTT CASSLALTLNSNQPQHF
TRBJ2-5 TRBV7-9 TRBD2 - TGTGCCAGCAGCCCCAAGGTGGGGGGGGTCCAAGAGACCCAGTACTTC CASSPKVGGVQETQYF